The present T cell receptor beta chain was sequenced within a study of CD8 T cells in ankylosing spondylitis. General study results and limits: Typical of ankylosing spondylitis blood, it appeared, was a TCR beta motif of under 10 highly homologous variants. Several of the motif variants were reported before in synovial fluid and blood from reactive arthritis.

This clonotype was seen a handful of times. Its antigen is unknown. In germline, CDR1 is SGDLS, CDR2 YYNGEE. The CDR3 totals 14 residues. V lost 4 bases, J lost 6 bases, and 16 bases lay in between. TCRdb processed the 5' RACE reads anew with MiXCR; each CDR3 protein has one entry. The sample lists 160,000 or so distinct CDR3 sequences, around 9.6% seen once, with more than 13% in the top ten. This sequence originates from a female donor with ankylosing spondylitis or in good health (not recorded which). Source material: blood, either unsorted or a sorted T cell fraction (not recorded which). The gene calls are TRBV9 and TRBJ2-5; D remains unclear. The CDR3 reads CASSPHLLGKTQYF. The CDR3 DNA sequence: TGTGCCAGCAGCCCCCATCTTTTAGGGAAGACCCAGTACTTC. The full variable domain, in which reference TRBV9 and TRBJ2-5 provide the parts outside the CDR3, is DSGVTQTPKHLITATGQRVTLRCSPRSGDLSVYWYQQSLDQGLQFLIQYYNGEERAKGNILERFSAQQFPDLHSELNLSSLELGDSALYFCASSPHLLGKTQYFGPGTRLLVL.